This T cell receptor beta chain is drawn from a study of blood T cell repertoires in COVID-19. The wider study: Samples of COVID-19 (acute and convalescent) were obtained from the United States, Italy and Spain.

Authors' processing steps: Estimation of nucleated cell counts relied on the amplification of reference gene primers. The table came from immunoSEQ multiplex PCR; TCRdb's copy has only in-frame clones and leaves some out. V and J calls and clone size come straight from that table; D and trimming were deduced from the DNA. The table has 200,000 or so clones, under 90% seen once; the top ten hold about 1.7%. Germline CDR1 SGHAT, CDR2 FQNNGV. Trimming stripped 3 bases from V and 8 bases from J, with 20 bases between. The CDR3 contains 16 residues. This study enrolled people aged about 18 to 90 from about 24 US geographic areas. Cohorts were determined from participant-reported clinical history.

The TCR originated in a man in his 60s who had recovered from COVID-19. V usage is TRBV11-2 and J usage is TRBJ2-1, with D tentatively TRBD1 (6 bases). The material sequenced was PBMCs or T cells enriched from blood (not recorded which). The CDR3: CASSFATGSTADEQFF. CDR3 in DNA: TGTGCCAGCAGCTTCGCAACAGGGTCCACGGCCGATGAGCAGTTCTTC.